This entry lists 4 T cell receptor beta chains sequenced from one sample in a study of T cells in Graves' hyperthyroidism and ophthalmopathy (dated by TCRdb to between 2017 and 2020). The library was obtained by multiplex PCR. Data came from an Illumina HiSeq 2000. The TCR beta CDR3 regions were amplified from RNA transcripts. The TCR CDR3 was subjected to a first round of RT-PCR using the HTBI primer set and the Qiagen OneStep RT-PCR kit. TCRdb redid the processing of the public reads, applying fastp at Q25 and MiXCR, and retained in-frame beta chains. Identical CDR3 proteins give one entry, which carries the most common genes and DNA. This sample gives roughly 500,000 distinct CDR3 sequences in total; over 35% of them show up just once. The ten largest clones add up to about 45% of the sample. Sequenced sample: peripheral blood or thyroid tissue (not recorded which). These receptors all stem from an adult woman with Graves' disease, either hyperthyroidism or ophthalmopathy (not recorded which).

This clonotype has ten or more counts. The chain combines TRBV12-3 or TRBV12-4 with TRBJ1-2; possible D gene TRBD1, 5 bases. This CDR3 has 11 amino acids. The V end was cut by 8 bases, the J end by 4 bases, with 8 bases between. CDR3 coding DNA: TGTGCCAGCGGGACTCCCTATGGCTACACCTTC. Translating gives CASGTPYGYTF.

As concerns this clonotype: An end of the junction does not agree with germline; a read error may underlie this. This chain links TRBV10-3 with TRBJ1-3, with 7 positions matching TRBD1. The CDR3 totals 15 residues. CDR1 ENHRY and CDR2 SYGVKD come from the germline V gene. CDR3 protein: CASSLTGTSGNTIYF. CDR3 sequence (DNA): TGTGCCAGCAGTTTGACAGGGACCTCTGGAAACACCATATATTTT.

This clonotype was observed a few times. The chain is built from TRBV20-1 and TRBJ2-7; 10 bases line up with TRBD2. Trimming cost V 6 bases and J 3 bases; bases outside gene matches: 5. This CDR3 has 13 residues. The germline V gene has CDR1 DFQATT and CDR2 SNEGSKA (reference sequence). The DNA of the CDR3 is TGCAGTGCAGATGAGCGGGAGGGCTACGAGCAGTACTTC. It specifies CSADEREGYEQYF.

The DNA of the CDR3 is TGCAGTGCTACTTCACCCCATGAGCAGTACTTC. It translates to CSATSPHEQYF. The rearrangement uses TRBV20-1 and TRBJ2-7; D ambiguous. The ends were cut back, 4 bases at V and 7 bases at J, with 11 bases in the middle. CDR1 DFQATT and CDR2 SNEGSKA come from the germline V gene (reference sequence). The CDR3 runs 11 residues.